The T cell receptor (beta chain) described here comes from a study of blood T cell repertoires in COVID-19. Study in general: Specimens from acute and convalescent COVID-19 originated in the United States, Italy and Spain. PBMCs, B-cell-depleted T cells, or T cells provided the cDNA or gDNA that made up the material.

Original processing methods: Amplification with reference gene primers provided the estimates of nucleated cell counts. Some clones are missing from TCRdb's copy, which holds only in-frame ones; the method was immunoSEQ multiplex PCR. That table gives V, J and clone size, and the DNA gave D and trimming. The sample lists around 100,000 clones; 70% to 90% were seen once. The clonotype was recovered from an older man with acute or convalescent COVID-19. The specimen sequenced was peripheral blood.

The CDR3 region has the DNA TGTGCCAGTAGGACGGGACAGGATAACACCGGGGAGCTGTTTTTT. It is translated as CASRTGQDNTGELFF. This rearrangement joins TRBV19 to TRBJ2-2; 8 nucleotides match TRBD1. CDR1 LNHDA and CDR2 SQIVND come from the germline V gene (reference sequence). With V trimmed by 6 bases and J by 2 bases, 5 bases remained unmatched. This CDR3 has 15 residues.